Listed here is a single TCR beta chain. V was clipped by 4 bases and J by 14 bases, with 18 bases between them. Germline V CDR1 and CDR2: SGHDN, FVKESK. CDR3 length: 14 residues. The data are from a study of blood T cell repertoires in COVID-19. Study in general: Samples taken during acute and convalescent COVID-19 were collected in the United States, Italy and Spain.

Original analysis: Nucleated cell number was recorded as an estimate derived from reference gene primer amplification. Libraries were prepared by immunoSEQ multiplex PCR; TCRdb keeps only in-frame clonotypes and omits some of them. Clone size and the V and J calls come from that table; the DNA yielded D and trimming. The sample lists a few hundred thousand clones, just over 85% seen once, with about 1.7% in the top ten. Donors of Cohort 3 who recovered were those that had two negative PCRs, clearance, or symptom resolution. The chain is built from TRBV14 and TRBJ1-6; D might be TRBD1 (6 bases). The clonotype was recovered from a man aged 35 to 55 who had recovered from COVID-19. The sequenced material came from PBMCs or T cells enriched from blood (not recorded which). CDR3 loop: CASSPDRRKVSLHF. In DNA, the CDR3 is TGTGCCAGCAGCCCTGACAGGCGCAAGGTATCCCTCCACTTT.